The clone carrying this TCR beta chain was observed a handful of times. Its target is not known. The data were obtained in a study of blood T cells in healthy people across ages. Study-level points and caveats: TCR beta diversity correlated strongly with naive T cell percentage. It was not possible, with unsorted PBMCs, to conclusively compare naive and antigen-experienced cells. The long-lived group displayed more naive CD4+ cells, plus higher diversity, than the aged donors did. Measured against age, TCR beta diversity per million T cells decreased in a roughly linear manner.

Next came a second PCR, run for about 6 to 11 cycles, which used a sample-barcoded 5' primer along with a J-beta primer mix. TCRdb reanalysed the 5' RACE reads using MiXCR and keeps one entry per CDR3 protein. The table lists 270,000 or so distinct CDR3 sequences, roughly 27% of them singletons. Trimming left V 2 bases short and J 6 bases short, with 15 bases between. CDR1 is SQVTM and CDR2 is ANQGSEA in the germline V gene. The CDR3 spans 14 residues. The sample consisted of blood. This receptor was identified in a woman between 65 and 79 years old in good health. The V gene is TRBV29-1, the J gene TRBJ2-3; D possibly corresponds to TRBD1 (6 bases). DNA for the CDR3: TGCAGCGTTGAATTGGACAGCCCTAGGGATACGCAGTATTTT. It translates to CSVELDSPRDTQYF.